Shown below are 12 T cell receptor beta chains from a single sample sequenced in a study of breast tumors, draining lymph nodes, adjacent tissues. The lymph nodes were axillary draining lymph nodes from breast cancer patients. Each CDR3 protein gets one entry after TCRdb re-called the multiplex PCR reads with MiXCR. Here the sample spans 83,000 or so distinct CDR3 sequences, approximately 20% being singletons. Sample: axillary lymph node tissue. The receptors were gathered from a female donor with breast cancer. Some clones in this sample may be carry-over from other donors' samples.

This clonotype was seen ten or more times. This CDR3 reads CASRPGLAPVNEQFF. CDR3 sequence (DNA): TGTGCCAGCAGACCCGGACTAGCACCCGTCAATGAGCAGTTCTTC. The chain uses TRBV3-1 and TRBJ2-1, with 8 bases aligning to TRBD2. There are 15 residues in the CDR3. V lost 6 bases to trimming and J lost 6 bases; unmatched junction nucleotides: 10. From germline, CDR1 is LGHDT and CDR2 YNNKEL (reference sequence).

A word on this clonotype: A much larger clone is a single base away; this may be a read error. The CDR3 carries no conserved terminal phenylalanine or tryptophan, so it likely arises from a read error. The chain couples TRBV6-2 or TRBV6-3 to TRBJ2-2; D uncertain. Per germline, CDR1 MNHEY and CDR2 SVGEGT. CDR3 size: 15 residues. Trimming cost V 4 bases and J 0 bases, with 9 bases left between them. The CDR3 coding sequence is TGTGCCAGCAGTTCGGCAGGAGCGAACACCGGGGAGCTGTTTCTT. Protein product: CASSSAGANTGELFL.

This clonotype occurred many times. V is TRBV7-2 and J is TRBJ2-1, with D possibly being TRBD2 (5 bases). Trimming left V 1 base short and J 6 bases short, with 13 bases between. The CDR3 loop spans 15 amino acids. Germline loops: CDR1 SGHTA, CDR2 FQGNSA. The CDR3 DNA follows: TGTGCCAGCAGCTTAGGTGGTGGGAGAATCAATGAGCAGTTCTTC. It codes for CASSLGGGRINEQFF.

Notes on this clonotype: This may be a read error, as it is one base from a much larger clone. The chain carries TRBV6-1 and TRBJ1-5; maybe TRBD1 (6 bases). The CDR3 sequence is 14 residues long. V dropped 6 bases and J dropped 3 bases, with 12 bases sitting between them. CDR1 is MNHNS and CDR2 is SASEGT in the germline V gene. The CDR3 protein is CASSRDRTNQPQHF. CDR3 in DNA: TGTGCCAGCAGCAGAGACAGGACCAATCAGCCCCAGCATTTT.

Many counts were recorded for this clonotype. The genes are TRBV9 and TRBJ1-2; the match to TRBD1 covers 9 bases. There are 14 residues in the CDR3. Germline lookup yields CDR1 SGDLS and CDR2 YYNGEE. V dropped 2 bases and J dropped 2; count of bases not matched to a gene: 1. In DNA, the CDR3 is TGTGCCAGCAGCGTCGGACAGGGGAACTATGGCTACACCTTC. This translates into CASSVGQGNYGYTF.

This clonotype has ten or more counts. This rearrangement joins TRBV2 to TRBJ2-7; D is uncertain. The V end was cut by 7 bases, the J end by 2 bases, with 9 bases between. Per germline, CDR1 SNHLY and CDR2 FYNNEI. CDR3 length equals 12 residues. The CDR3 loop is CASIRPPYEQYF. In nucleotides, the CDR3 is TGTGCCAGCATCCGGCCTCCCTACGAGCAGTACTTC.

Points on this clonotype: A much larger clone lies a single base off, so this may be a read error. The chain combines TRBV10-3 with TRBJ2-3; D unresolved. CDR1 and CDR2 (germline): ENHRY, SYGVKD. The CDR3 runs to 11 residues. The CDR3 region is CTISDPDTQYF. The CDR3 nucleotides are TGTACCATCAGTGATCCAGATACGCAGTATTTT.

At least ten counts were recorded for this clonotype. This chain links TRBV9 with TRBJ1-3; possibly TRBD1 for D (6 bases). Trimming cost V 3 bases and J 0 bases, with 19 bases left between them. Germline V gene sequence: CDR1 SGDLS, CDR2 YYNGEE. The CDR3 contains 18 residues. The CDR3 is CASSAQGGQSSSGNTIYF. CDR3 nucleotide sequence: TGTGCCAGCAGCGCCCAGGGCGGACAGTCTTCCTCTGGAAACACCATATATTTT.

A note on this clonotype: A much larger clone sits a single nucleotide away, making a read error possible. The conserved phenylalanine or tryptophan normally closing the CDR3 is absent here, so this likely arose from a read error. The genes are TRBV27 and TRBJ2-1; TRBD2 is a possible D gene (5 bases). The ends were cut back, 8 bases at V and 10 bases at J, with 12 bases in the middle. Germline loops: CDR1 MNHEY, CDR2 SMNVEV (reference sequence). The CDR3 loop spans 11 amino acids. The CDR3 sequence: CASWERTEQFL. In DNA, the CDR3 is TGTGCCAGCTGGGAGCGGACGGAGCAGTTCCTC.

This clonotype was seen ten or more times. The chain combines TRBV6-5 with TRBJ1-2; weak D call: TRBD1 (5 bases). V was clipped by 0 bases and J by 1 base, with 9 bases between them. This CDR3 comprises 15 residues. Germline V gives CDR1 MNHEY, CDR2 SVGAGI. CDR3 nucleotides: TGTGCCAGCAGTTACTCGGGGACGGATAACTATGGCTACACCTTC. Protein product: CASSYSGTDNYGYTF.

For this clonotype: Since a much larger clone is just one base distant, this may be a read error. The V gene is TRBV6-2 or TRBV6-3, the J gene TRBJ2-2; perhaps D is TRBD1 or TRBD2 (6 bases each). Germline values: CDR1 MNHEY, CDR2 SVGEGT. This CDR3 is 12 amino acids long. The CDR3 sequence: CASGQGNGGLFF. In DNA form, the CDR3 reads TGTGCCAGCGGTCAGGGGAACGGGGGGCTGTTTTTT.

This clonotype was seen repeatedly, ten times or more. The chain combines TRBV4-1 with TRBJ2-5; 7 positions match TRBD1. J lost 1 base, V lost 1 base, and 12 bases had no gene match. The CDR3 spans 18 residues. Germline CDR1 reads MGHRA; CDR2 reads YSYEKL. The CDR3 spells CASSQGPTGQSLQETQYF. The CDR3 DNA is TGCGCCAGCAGCCAAGGACCGACGGGACAGTCCCTCCAAGAGACCCAGTACTTC.